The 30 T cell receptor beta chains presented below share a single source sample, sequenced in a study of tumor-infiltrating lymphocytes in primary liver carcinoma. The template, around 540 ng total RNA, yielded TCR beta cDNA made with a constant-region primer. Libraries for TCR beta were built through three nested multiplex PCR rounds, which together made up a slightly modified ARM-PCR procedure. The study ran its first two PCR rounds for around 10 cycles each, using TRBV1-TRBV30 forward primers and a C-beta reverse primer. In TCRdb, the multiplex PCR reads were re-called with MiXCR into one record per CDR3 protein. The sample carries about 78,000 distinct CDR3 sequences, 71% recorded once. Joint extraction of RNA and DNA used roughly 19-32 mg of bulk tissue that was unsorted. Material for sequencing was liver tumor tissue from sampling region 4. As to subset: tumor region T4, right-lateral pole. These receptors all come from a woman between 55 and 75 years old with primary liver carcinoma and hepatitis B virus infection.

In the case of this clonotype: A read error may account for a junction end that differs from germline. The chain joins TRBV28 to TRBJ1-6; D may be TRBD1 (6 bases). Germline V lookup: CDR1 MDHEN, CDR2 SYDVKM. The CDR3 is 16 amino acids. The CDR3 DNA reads TGTGCCAGCAGTCCCGCGGGGGCGAGGCGTAATTTACCCCTCCACTTT. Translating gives CASSPAGARRNLPLHF. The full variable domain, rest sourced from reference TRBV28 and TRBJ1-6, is DVKVTQSSRYLVKRTGEKVFLECVQDMDHENMFWYRQDPGLGLRLIYFSYDVKMKEKGDIPEGYSVSREKKERFSLILESASTNQTSMYLCASSPAGARRNLPLHFGNGTRLTVT.

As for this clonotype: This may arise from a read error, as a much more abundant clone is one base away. CDR3 in amino acids: CASSFPYRGGYEQYF. CDR3 DNA: TGTGCCAGCAGTTTTCCCTACAGGGGAGGGTACGAGCAGTACTTC. The gene calls are TRBV28 and TRBJ2-7; either TRBD1 or TRBD2 may supply D (7 bases each). CDR3 length: 15 residues. V lost 3 bases and J 4 bases, leaving 16 bases between the germline ends. CDR1 and CDR2 (germline): MDHEN, SYDVKM.

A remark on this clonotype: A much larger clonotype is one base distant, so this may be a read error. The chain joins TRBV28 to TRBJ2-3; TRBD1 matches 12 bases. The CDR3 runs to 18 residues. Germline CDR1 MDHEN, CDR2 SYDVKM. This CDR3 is CASILWDRGRGGTDTQYF. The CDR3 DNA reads TGTGCCAGCATTTTATGGGACAGGGGGCGAGGCGGCACAGATACGCAGTATTTT.

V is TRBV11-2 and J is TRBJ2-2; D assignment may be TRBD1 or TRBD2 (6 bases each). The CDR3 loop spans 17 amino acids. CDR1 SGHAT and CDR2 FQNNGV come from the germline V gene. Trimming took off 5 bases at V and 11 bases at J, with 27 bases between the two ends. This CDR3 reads CASSPVGRGLVIAELFF. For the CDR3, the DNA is TGTGCCAGCAGCCCAGTAGGCAGGGGACTTGTCATCGCTGAGCTGTTTTTT. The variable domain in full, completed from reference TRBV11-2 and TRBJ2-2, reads EAGVAQSPRYKIIEKRQSVAFWCNPISGHATLYWYQQILGQGPKLLIQFQNNGVVDDSQLPKDRFSAERLKGVDSTLKIQPAKLEDSAVYLCASSPVGRGLVIAELFFGEGSRLTVL.

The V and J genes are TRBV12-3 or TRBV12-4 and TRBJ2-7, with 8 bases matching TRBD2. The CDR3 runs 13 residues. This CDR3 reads CVNSFWREDEQYF. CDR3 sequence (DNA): TGTGTCAACAGTTTTTGGCGGGAGGACGAGCAGTACTTC.

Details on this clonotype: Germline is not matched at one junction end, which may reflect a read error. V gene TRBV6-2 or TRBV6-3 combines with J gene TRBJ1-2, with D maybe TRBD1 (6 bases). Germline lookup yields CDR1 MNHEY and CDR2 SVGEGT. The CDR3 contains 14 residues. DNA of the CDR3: TGTGCCGCGGTCCGGGACAAGGTGAAGAGTGGCTACACCTTT. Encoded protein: CAAVRDKVKSGYTF.

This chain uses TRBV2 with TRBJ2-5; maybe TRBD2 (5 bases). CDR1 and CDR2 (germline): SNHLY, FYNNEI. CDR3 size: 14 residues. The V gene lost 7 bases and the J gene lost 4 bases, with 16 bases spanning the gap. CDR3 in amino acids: CASMGDSRGETQYF. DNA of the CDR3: TGTGCCAGCATGGGAGACTCCCGGGGAGAGACCCAGTACTTC.

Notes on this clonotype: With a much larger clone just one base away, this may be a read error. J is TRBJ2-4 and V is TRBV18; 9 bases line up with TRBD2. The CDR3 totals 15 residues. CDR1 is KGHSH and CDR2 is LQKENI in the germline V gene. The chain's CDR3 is CASSQPGLAINIQYF. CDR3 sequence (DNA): TGTGCCAGCTCACAACCGGGACTAGCCATAAACATTCAGTACTTC.

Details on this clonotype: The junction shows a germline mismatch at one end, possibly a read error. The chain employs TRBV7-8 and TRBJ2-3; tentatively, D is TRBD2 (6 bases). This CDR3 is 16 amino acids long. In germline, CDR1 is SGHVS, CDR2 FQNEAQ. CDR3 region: CASSLVGRRLTGTQYF. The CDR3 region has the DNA TGTGCCAGCAGCTTAGTCGGGAGACGACTCACAGGTACGCAGTATTTT.

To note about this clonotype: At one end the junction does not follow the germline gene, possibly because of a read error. The DNA for the CDR3 is TGTAGCGTTTCGAAGAGGGGGGGGGCTGGGGCCAACATCCTGACTTTC. Its translation: CSVSKRGGAGANILTF. This chain uses TRBV29-1 with TRBJ2-6, with a tentative D call TRBD2 (7 bases). The CDR3 length is 16 residues. CDR1 SQVTM and CDR2 ANQGSEA come from the germline V gene.

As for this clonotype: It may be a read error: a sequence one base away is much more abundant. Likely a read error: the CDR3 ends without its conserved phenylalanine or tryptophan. The CDR3 spells CAWGLTGAHQPQHL. As DNA, the CDR3 is TGTGCCTGGGGACTTACAGGGGCCCATCAGCCCCAGCATCTT. V and J are TRBV30 and TRBJ1-5; the match to TRBD1 covers 7 bases. CDR1 and CDR2 from the germline V gene are GTSNPN and SVGIG (reference sequence). This CDR3 has 14 residues. J was trimmed by 5 bases and V by 5 bases; bases with no gene match: 9.

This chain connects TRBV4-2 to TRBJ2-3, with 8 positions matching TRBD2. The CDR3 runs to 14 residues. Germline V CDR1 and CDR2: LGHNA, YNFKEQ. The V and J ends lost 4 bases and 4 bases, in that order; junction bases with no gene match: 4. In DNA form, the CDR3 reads TGTGCCAGCAGCCCGAGACTAGCGTCAGATACGCAGTATTTT. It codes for CASSPRLASDTQYF.

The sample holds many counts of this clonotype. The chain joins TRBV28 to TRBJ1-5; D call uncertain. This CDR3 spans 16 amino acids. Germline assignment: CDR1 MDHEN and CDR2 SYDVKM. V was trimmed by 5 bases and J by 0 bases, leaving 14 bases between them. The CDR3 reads CASSLHGQYSNQPQHF. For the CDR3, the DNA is TGTGCCAGCAGTCTCCATGGGCAATATAGCAATCAGCCCCAGCATTTT.

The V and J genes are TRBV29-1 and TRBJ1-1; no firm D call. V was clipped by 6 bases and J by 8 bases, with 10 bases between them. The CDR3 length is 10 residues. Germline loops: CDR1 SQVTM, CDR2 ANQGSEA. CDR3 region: CSVSSTEAFF. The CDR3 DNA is TGCAGCGTCTCGTCCACCGAAGCTTTCTTT.

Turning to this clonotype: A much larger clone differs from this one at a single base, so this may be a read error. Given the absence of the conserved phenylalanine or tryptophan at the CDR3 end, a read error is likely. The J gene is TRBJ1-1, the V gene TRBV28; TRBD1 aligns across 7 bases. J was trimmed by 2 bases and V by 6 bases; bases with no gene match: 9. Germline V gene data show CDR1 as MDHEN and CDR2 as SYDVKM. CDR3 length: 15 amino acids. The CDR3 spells CASRRRTGENTEAFL. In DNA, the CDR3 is TGTGCCAGCAGACGACGGACAGGAGAAAACACTGAAGCTTTCCTT.

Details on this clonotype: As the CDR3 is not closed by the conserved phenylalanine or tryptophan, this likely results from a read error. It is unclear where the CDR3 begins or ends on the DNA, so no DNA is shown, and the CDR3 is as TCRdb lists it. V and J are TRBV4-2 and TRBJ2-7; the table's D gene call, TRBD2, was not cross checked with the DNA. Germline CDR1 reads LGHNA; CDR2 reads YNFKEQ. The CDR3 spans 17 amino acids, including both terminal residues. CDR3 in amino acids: CASSQGDGLARSYEQYL.

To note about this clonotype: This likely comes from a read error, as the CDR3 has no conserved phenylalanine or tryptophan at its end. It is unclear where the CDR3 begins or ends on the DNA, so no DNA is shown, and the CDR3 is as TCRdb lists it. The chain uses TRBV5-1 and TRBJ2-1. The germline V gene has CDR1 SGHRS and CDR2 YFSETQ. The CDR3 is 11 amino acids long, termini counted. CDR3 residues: CGSSFAEDMFL.

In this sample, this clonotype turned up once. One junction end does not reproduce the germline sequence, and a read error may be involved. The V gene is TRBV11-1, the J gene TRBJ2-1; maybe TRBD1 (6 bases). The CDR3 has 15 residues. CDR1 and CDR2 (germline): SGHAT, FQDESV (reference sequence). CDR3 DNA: TGTGCCAGCAGCTTAGGGGGGCCCACCTACAATGAGCAGATCTTC. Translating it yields CASSLGGPTYNEQIF. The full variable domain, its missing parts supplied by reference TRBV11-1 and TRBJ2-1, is EAEVAQSPRYKITEKSQAVAFWCDPISGHATLYWYRQILGQGPELLVQFQDESVVDDSQLPKDRFSAERLKGVDSTLKIQPAELGDSAMYLCASSLGGPTYNEQIFGPGTRLTVL.

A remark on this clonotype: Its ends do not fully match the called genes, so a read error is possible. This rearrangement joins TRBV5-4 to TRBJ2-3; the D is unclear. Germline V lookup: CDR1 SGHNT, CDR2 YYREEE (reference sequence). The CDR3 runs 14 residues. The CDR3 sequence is CVSSRNQGSDTQYF. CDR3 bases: TGTGTCAGCAGCCGAAACCAAGGGTCAGATACGCAGTATTTT.

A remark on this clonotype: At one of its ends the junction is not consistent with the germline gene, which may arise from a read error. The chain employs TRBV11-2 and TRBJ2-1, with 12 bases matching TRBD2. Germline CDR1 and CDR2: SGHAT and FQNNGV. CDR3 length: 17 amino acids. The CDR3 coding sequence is TGTACCAGCAGCATGAGGCTAGCGGGAGGGCCGGGGGATGAGCAGTTCTTC. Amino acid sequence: CTSSMRLAGGPGDEQFF.

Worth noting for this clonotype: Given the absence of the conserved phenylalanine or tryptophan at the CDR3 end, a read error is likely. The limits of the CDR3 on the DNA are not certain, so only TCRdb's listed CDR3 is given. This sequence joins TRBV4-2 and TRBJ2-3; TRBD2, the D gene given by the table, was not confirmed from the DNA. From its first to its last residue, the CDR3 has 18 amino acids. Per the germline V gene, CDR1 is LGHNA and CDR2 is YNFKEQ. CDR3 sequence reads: CASSRGLAGGPATDTRYC.

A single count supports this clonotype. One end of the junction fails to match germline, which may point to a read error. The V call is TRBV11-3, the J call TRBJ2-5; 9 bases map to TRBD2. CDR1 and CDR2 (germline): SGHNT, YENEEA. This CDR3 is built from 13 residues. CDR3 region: CTSSLAGPQTQYF. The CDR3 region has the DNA TGTACCAGCAGCCTAGCGGGGCCGCAGACCCAGTACTTC. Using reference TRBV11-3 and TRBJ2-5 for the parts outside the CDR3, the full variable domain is EAGVVQSPRYKIIEKKQPVAFWCNPISGHNTLYWYLQNLGQGPELLIRYENEEAVDDSQLPKDRFSAERLKGVDSTLKIQPAELGDSAVYLCTSSLAGPQTQYFGPGTRLLVL.

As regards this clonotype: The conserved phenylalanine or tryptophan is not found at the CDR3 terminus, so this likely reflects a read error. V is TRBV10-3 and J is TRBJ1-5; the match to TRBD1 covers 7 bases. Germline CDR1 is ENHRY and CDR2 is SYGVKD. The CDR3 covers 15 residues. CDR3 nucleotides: TGTGCCATCAGTGACCCCCAGGGGGTAGATCAGTCCCAGCATCTT. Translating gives CAISDPQGVDQSQHL.

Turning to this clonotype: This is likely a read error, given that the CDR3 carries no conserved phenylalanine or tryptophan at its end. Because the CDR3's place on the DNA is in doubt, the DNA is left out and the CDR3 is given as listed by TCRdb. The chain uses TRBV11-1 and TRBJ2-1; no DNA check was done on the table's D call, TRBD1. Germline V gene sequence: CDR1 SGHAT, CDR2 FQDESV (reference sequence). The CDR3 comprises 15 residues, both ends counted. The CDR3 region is CASSLGGTTYNEQSL.

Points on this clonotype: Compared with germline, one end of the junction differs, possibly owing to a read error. CDR3 residues: CGSSSHLGQIYERYF. CDR3 sequence (DNA): TGTGGCAGCAGCTCTCACCTGGGACAGATTTACGAGCGGTACTTT. The rearrangement links TRBV11-2 to TRBJ2-7; 7 positions agree with TRBD1. This CDR3 is 15 amino acids long. CDR1 is SGHAT and CDR2 is FQNNGV in the germline V gene.

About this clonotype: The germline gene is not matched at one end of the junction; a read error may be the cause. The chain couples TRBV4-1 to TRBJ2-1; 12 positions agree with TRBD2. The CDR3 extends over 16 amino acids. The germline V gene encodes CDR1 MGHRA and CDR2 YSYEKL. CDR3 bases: TGTGCCAGCAACCAAGATGTTGGACTAGCGGGGCGGGAGCAGTTCTTC. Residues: CASNQDVGLAGREQFF.

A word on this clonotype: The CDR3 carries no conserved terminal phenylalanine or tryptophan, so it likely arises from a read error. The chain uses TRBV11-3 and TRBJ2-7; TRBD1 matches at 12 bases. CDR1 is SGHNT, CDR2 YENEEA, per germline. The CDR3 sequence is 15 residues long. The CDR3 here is CTSSLGTGGSLEQYL. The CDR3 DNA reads TGTACCAGCAGCTTAGGGACAGGGGGCTCCCTCGAGCAGTACCTA.

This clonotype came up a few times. CDR3 nucleotide sequence: TGTGCCAGCAGCTTAACGTACAGGGGAGGAGGCTACGAGCAGTACTTC. Encoded protein: CASSLTYRGGGYEQYF. The V gene is TRBV7-2, the J gene TRBJ2-7, with D maybe TRBD1 (7 bases). This CDR3 has 16 residues. From germline, CDR1 is SGHTA and CDR2 FQGNSA. V was clipped by 2 bases and J by 3 bases, with 17 bases between them.

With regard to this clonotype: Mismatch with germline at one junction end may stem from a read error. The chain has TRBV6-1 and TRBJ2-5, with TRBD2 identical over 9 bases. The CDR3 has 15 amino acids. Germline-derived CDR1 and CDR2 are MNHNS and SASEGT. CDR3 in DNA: TGTGCCAGCAGTGAAGTAGCGGGGGAACAAGAGATCCAGTACTTT. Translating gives CASSEVAGEQEIQYF.

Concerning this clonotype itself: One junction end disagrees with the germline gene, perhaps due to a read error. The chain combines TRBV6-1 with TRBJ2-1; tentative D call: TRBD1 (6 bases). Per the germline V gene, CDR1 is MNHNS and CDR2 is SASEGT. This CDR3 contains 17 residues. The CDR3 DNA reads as TGTGCCAGGAGTGAAGAATCCAGGGGCGATCTTCAAAATGCGCAGTTCTTC. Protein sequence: CARSEESRGDLQNAQFF.